These T cell receptor beta chains were read from a single sample in a study of shared clonotypes between healthy human individuals. Profiling relied on immunoSEQ multiplex PCR, and the TCRdb table lists in-frame clones only, not all of them. This repertoire shows 2.3 million or so clones, more than 80% found once; its top ten account for under 0.45%. Sample: naive CD4+ T cells from PBMCs. Source of these receptors: a man younger than 30 in good health. Some clones in this sample may be carry-over from other donors' samples. CDR3s include the opening cysteine and the closing phenylalanine or tryptophan. Fields, in order: J gene, clone size, V gene, D gene, CDR3 DNA, CDR3 protein. D genes are given only for firm matches. Clone size, where shown, is once, few, many, or a class for clones that have expanded.

TRBJ2-1	.	TRBV11-2	TRBD2	TGTGCCAGCAGCTTAGGACTAGCTGGTACGGCTGAGCAGTTCTTC	CASSLGLAGTAEQFF
TRBJ1-4	.	TRBV2	.	TGTGCCAGCAGCGTATCAGGGTTTAATGAAAAACTGTTTTTT	CASSVSGFNEKLFF
TRBJ1-5	.	TRBV7-2	TRBD1	TGTGCCAGCAGCCAGGGGGCGGGGATGGGCAATCAGCCCCAGCATTTT	CASSQGAGMGNQPQHF
TRBJ1-4	.	TRBV5-1	.	TGCGCCAGCAGCTCGACACGTGGCACTGAAAAACTGTTTTTT	CASSSTRGTEKLFF
TRBJ2-7	.	TRBV6-5	.	TGTGCCAGCAGTCCACGCAGGGGGAGGTACGAGCAGTACTTC	CASSPRRGRYEQYF
TRBJ2-5	.	TRBV4-1	.	TGCGCCAGCAGCCCTTTTAGGGCAGAGCAACAAGAGACCCAGTACTTC	CASSPFRAEQQETQYF
TRBJ2-7	.	TRBV28	.	TGTGCCAGCAGTTTAACTCCTCCCAGCTCCTACGAGCAGTACTTC	CASSLTPPSSYEQYF
TRBJ2-7	.	TRBV7-6	TRBD2	TGTGCCAGCAGCTCTGGCCCCGGCCGGGGAGGGTACGAGCAGTACTTC	CASSSGPGRGGYEQYF
TRBJ1-2	.	TRBV28	.	TGTGCCAGCAGTTTGCGCAGCGGAGGGGCCTTTGGCTACACCTTC	CASSLRSGGAFGYTF
TRBJ1-4	.	TRBV6-5	.	TGTGCCAGCAGTAGACTGGGTGCAACTAATGAAAAACTGTTTTTT	CASSRLGATNEKLFF
TRBJ1-5	.	TRBV6-5	.	TGTGCCAGCAGATACGACAGCAATCAGCCCCAGCATTTT	CASRYDSNQPQHF
TRBJ2-5	.	TRBV4-1	TRBD2	TGCGCCAGCAGCCAGGCGGTAGCGGGAAAGGAGACCCAGTACTTC	CASSQAVAGKETQYF
TRBJ1-2	.	TRBV10-3	.	TGTGCCATCAGAGCCGGGATCCCTAACGGGGTTCCAGAAGGCTACACCTTC	CAIRAGIPNGVPEGYTF
TRBJ1-5	.	TRBV10-1	TRBD1	TGCGCCAGCAGTGATGAAAAGGTAAGGGACAGTCTTTTCTATAGCAATCAGCCCCAGCATTTT	CASSDEKVRDSLFYSNQPQHF
TRBJ2-1	.	TRBV5-4	.	TGTGCCAGCAGCTCGGCGGTCTCCTACAATGAGCAGTTCTTC	CASSSAVSYNEQFF
TRBJ2-7	.	TRBV30	.	TGTGCCTGGAGTAGGGAAACTGCCGGGTCTTTCTCCTACGAGCAGTACTTC	CAWSRETAGSFSYEQYF
TRBJ2-2	once	TRBV9	.	TGTGCCAGCAGCGTAGTGCCCAGAACCGGGGAGCTGTTTTTT	CASSVVPRTGELFF
TRBJ1-2	.	TRBV6-5	.	TGTGCCAGCAGTTGGAGACAGCTTAACTATGGCTACACCTTC	CASSWRQLNYGYTF
TRBJ1-2	.	TRBV5-6	.	TGTGCCAGCAGCCCGGGCAGGGCCTATGGCTACACCTTC	CASSPGRAYGYTF
TRBJ1-1	.	TRBV6-1	.	TGTGCCAGCAGTGAATATCCCGGTCATTCCGGGAGTGAAGCTTTCTTT	CASSEYPGHSGSEAFF
TRBJ2-7	.	TRBV19	.	TGTGCCAGTAGTATCGCCTGGGGGTACTACGAGCAGTACTTC	CASSIAWGYYEQYF
TRBJ2-5	once	TRBV5-1	.	TGCGCCAGCAGCTTGGGCGGGACAGATAAAGAGACCCAGTACTTC	CASSLGGTDKETQYF
TRBJ2-7	.	TRBV19	TRBD1	TGTGCCAGTAGCGATCCGGGACAGGGGTTTGAGCAGTACTTC	CASSDPGQGFEQYF
TRBJ2-5	.	TRBV5-4	TRBD2	TGTGCCAGCAGCTTGGTTAGCGGGAGAAGGGGGCGAGAGACCCAGTACTTC	CASSLVSGRRGRETQYF
TRBJ2-7	.	TRBV11-2	.	TGTGCCAGCCGTTTTCTGTGGTCGCCCCTCTTTGATTCGAGTTACGAGCAGTACTTC	CASRFLWSPLFDSSYEQYF
TRBJ1-5	.	TRBV27	.	TGTGCCAGCAGTCGGTTTAGCAATCAGCCCCAGCATTTT	CASSRFSNQPQHF
TRBJ2-7	.	TRBV21-1	.	TGTGCCAGCAGCAAACGGGCTAGCGGGCGTTTCTACGAGCAGTACTTC	CASSKRASGRFYEQYF
TRBJ2-1	.	TRBV30	TRBD2	TGTGCCTGGACTAGCGGAGCCCACTCGGTCAATGAGCAGTTCTTC	CAWTSGAHSVNEQFF
TRBJ2-7	.	TRBV29-1	TRBD2	TGCAGCGGGACTAGCGGGGAGATGGAGCAGTACTTC	CSGTSGEMEQYF